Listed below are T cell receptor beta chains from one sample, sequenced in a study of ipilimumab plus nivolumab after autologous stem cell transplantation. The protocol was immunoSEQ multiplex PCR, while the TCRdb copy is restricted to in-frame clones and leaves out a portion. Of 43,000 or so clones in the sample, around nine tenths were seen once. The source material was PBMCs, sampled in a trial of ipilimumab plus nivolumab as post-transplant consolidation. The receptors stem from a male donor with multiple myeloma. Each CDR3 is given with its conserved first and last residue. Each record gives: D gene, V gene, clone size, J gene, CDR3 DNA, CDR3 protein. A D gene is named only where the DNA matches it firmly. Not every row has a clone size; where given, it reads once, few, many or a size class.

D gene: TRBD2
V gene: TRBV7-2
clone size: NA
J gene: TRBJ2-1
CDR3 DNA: TGTGCCAGCAGCTTAACCGGGACTAGTCAGTTCTTC
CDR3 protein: CASSLTGTSQFF

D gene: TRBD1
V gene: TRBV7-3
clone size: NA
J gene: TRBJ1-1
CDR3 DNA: TGTGCCAGCAGCTCGGGACAGGCGAACACTGAAGCTTTCTTT
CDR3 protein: CASSSGQANTEAFF

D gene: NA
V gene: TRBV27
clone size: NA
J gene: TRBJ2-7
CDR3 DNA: TGTGCCAGCAGTTTATCGGGGACAATCCAAACCTACGAGCAGTACTTC
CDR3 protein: CASSLSGTIQTYEQYF

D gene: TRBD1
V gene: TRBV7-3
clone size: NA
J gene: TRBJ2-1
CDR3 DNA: TGTGCCAGCAGCGCAACCGGGACAGGGGAAGGGCAGTTCTTC
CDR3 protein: CASSATGTGEGQFF

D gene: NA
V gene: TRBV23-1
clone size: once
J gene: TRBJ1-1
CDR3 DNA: TGCGCCAGCAGGACCGACAGGATGAGCACTGAAGCTTTCTTT
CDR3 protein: CASRTDRMSTEAFF

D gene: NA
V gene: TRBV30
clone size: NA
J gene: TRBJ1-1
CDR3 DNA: TGTGCCTGGAGTGTGATAGGGGCCTACACTGAAGCTTTCTTT
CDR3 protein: CAWSVIGAYTEAFF

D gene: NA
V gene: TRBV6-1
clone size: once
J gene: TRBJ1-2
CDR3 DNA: TGTGCCAGCAGTTACAATGGGGGCTACACCTTC
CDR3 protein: CASSYNGGYTF

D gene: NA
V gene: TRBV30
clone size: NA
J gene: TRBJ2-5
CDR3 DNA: TGTGCCTGGAGTGACCCCGGGACTCAAGTGGAGACCCAGTACTTC
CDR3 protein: CAWSDPGTQVETQYF

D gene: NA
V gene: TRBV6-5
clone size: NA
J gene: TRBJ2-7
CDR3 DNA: TGTGCCAGCAGTTCCCAGGGGACCTACGAGCAGTACTTC
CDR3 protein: CASSSQGTYEQYF

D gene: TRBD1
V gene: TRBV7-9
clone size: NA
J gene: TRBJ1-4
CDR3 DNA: TGTGCCAGCAGCTCGGGACAGGTCAATGAAAAACTGTTTTTT
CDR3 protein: CASSSGQVNEKLFF

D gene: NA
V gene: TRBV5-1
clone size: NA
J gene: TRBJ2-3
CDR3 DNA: TGCGCCAGCACCCGGGGAGGCACAACAGATACGCAGTATTTT
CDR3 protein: CASTRGGTTDTQYF

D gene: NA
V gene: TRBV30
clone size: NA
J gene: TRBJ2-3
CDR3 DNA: TGTGCCTGGAGTGTACCGGATACGCAGTATTTT
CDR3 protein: CAWSVPDTQYF

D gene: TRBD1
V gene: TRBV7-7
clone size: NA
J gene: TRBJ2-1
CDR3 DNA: TGTGCCAGCAGCGTTCGACAGGGGGATTACAATGAGCAGTTCTTC
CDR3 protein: CASSVRQGDYNEQFF

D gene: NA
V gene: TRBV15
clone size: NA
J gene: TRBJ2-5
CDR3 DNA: TGTGCCACCTGGAGGGGCGATTCGATCCAAGAGACCCAGTACTTC
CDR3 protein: CATWRGDSIQETQYF

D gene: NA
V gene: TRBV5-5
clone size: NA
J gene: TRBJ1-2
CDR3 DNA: TGTGCCAGCAGCTTGTGGGCTGGGGATAACTATGGCTACACCTTC
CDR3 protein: CASSLWAGDNYGYTF

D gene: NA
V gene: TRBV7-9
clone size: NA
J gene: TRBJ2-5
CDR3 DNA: TGTGCCAGCAGCTTAGGTCAGACAGGAAAAGAGACCCAGTACTTC
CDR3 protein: CASSLGQTGKETQYF

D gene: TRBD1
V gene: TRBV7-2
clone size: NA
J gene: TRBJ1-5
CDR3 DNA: TGTGCCAGCAGCTTAGAGGGGACAGGAAACAATCAGCCCCAGCATTTT
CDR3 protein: CASSLEGTGNNQPQHF

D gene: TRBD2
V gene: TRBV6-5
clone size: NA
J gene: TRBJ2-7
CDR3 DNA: TGTGCCAGCATCCTACTAGCGCCAACCTACGAGCAGTACTTC
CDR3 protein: CASILLAPTYEQYF

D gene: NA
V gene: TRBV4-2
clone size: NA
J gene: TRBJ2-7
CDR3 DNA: TGTGCCAGCAGCCAAGGAACGCGAAGCTACGAGCAGTACTTC
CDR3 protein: CASSQGTRSYEQYF

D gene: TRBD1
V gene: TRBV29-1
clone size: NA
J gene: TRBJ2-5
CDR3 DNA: TGCAGCTATTCCGGGACAGGGTTCCAAGAGACCCAGTACTTC
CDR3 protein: CSYSGTGFQETQYF

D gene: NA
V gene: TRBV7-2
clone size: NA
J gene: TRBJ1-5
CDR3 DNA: TGTGCCAGCAGAGAGTATCTCAATCAGCCCCAGCATTTT
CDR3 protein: CASREYLNQPQHF

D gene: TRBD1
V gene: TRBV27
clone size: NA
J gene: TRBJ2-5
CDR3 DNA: TGTGCCAGCAGTCAAGGACAGGGAAGGGGAGAGACCCAGTACTTC
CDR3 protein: CASSQGQGRGETQYF

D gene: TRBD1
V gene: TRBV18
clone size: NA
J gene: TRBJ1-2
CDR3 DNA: TGTGCCAGCTCACCCGGACAGGGGAAGGCTGGCTACACCTTC
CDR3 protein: CASSPGQGKAGYTF

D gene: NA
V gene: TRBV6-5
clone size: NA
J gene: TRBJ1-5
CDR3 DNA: TGTGCCAGCAGACAGACAGGCTGGGGTCAACCCCAGCATTTT
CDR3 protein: CASRQTGWGQPQHF

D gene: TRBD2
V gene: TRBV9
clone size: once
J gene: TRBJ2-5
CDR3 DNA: TGTGCCAGCAGCGTCTGGGGTAGCGGGGCGGAGACCCAGTACTTC
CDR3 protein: CASSVWGSGAETQYF

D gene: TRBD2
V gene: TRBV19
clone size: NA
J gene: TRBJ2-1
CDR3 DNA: TGTGCCAGCAACAAACTAGCGGGAGGGTACAATGAGCAGTTCTTC
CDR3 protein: CASNKLAGGYNEQFF

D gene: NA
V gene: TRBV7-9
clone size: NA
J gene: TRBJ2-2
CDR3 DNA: TGTGCCAGCAGCTTAGGGGCGGAGCTGTTTTTT
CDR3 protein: CASSLGAELFF

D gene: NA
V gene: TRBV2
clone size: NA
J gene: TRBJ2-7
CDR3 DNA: TGTGCCAGCACCCCCAACCCCTCCTACGAGCAGTACTTC
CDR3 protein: CASTPNPSYEQYF

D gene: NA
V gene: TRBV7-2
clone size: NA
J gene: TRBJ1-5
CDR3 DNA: TGTGCCAGCAGCCAGACGTGGGGGAATCAGCCCCAGCATTTT
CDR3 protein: CASSQTWGNQPQHF

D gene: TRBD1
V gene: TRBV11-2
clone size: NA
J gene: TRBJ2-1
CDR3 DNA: TGTGCCAGCAGCCGAGGGGGCCAGCAGTTCTTC
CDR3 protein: CASSRGGQQFF

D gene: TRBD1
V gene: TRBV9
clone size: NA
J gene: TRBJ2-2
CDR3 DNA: TGTGCCAGCAGCGTAGCTTCGGACAGGCAGAACACCGGGGAGCTGTTTTTT
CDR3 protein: CASSVASDRQNTGELFF

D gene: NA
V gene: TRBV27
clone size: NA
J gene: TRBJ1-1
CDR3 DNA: TGTGCCAGCAGTTTATATTTGAGGGGCGCGGCTGAAGCTTTCTTT
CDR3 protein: CASSLYLRGAAEAFF

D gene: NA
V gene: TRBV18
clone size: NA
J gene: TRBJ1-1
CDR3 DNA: TGTGCCAGCTCACCCAACTCCCCTGAAGCTTTCTTT
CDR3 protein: CASSPNSPEAFF

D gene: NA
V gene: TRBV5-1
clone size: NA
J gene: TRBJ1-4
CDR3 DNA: TGCGCCAGCAGCCTCCGGGACCCTAATGAAAAACTGTTTTTT
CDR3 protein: CASSLRDPNEKLFF

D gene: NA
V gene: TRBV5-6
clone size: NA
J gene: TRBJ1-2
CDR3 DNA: TGTGCCAGCAACTTCCTGGACGCGGGCTATGGCTACACCTTC
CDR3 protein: CASNFLDAGYGYTF

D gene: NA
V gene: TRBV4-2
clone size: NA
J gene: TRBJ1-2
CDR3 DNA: TGTGCCAGCAGCCAAGATAATGCCCTGGGAGGGAGGGTCTATGGCTACACCTTC
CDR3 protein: CASSQDNALGGRVYGYTF

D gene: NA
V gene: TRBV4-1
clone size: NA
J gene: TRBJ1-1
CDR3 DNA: TGCGCCAGCAGCCACTTCTCCAGGAACACTGAAGCTTTCTTT
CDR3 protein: CASSHFSRNTEAFF

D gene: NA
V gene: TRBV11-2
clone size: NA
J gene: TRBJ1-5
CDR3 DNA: TGTGCCAGCAGCTTAGTCGGGTATCAGCCCCAGCATTTT
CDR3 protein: CASSLVGYQPQHF